These 29 T cell receptor beta chains originate from one sample sequenced in a study of CD8 T cells in ankylosing spondylitis. Each CDR3 protein gets one entry after TCRdb re-called the 5' RACE reads with MiXCR. Found here are around 300,000 distinct CDR3 sequences, about 14% of them singletons; the top ten hold 0.95% to 1.4%. The specimen was blood, either unsorted or a sorted T cell fraction (not recorded which). These TCRs come from a male donor with ankylosing spondylitis or in good health (not recorded which).

This clonotype has ten or more counts. The rearrangement joins TRBV12-3 or TRBV12-4 to TRBJ1-5; D is ambiguous. Trimming removed 3 bases from V and 9 bases from J, with 12 bases in between. The CDR3 is made up of 13 amino acids. CDR3 coding DNA: TGTGCCAGCAGTTTCACCCCCCCGGGGCCCCAGCATTTT. Encoded protein: CASSFTPPGPQHF.

Only a few counts were recorded for this clonotype. The chain employs TRBV6-1 and TRBJ1-5, with 11 bases identical to TRBD1. CDR3 length: 18 residues. Germline loops: CDR1 MNHNS, CDR2 SASEGT. With 5 bases clipped from V and 3 bases from J, the junction kept 12 bases outside the gene matches. In DNA, the CDR3 is TGTGCCAGCAGTCGACCGGACAGGGGGCGGTCGGACAATCAGCCCCAGCATTTT. This encodes CASSRPDRGRSDNQPQHF.

This clonotype was counted ten times or more. V gene TRBV5-5 combines with J gene TRBJ2-1; D possibly corresponds to TRBD1 (6 bases). The CDR3 runs to 17 residues. The germline V gene encodes CDR1 SGHKS and CDR2 YYEKEE (reference sequence). V was clipped by 1 base and J by 0 bases, with 14 bases between them. CDR3: CASSLTDRASSYNEQFF. CDR3 coding DNA: TGTGCCAGCAGCTTGACGGACAGAGCAAGCTCCTACAATGAGCAGTTCTTC.

V is TRBV7-2 and J is TRBJ2-1; no firm D call. CDR3 length: 13 amino acids. V lost 0 bases, J lost 5 bases, and 5 bases lay in between. CDR1 is SGHTA, CDR2 FQGNSA, per germline. The CDR3 nucleotides are TGTGCCAGCAGCTTAGCTCAACACAATGAGCAGTTCTTC. This sequence encodes CASSLAQHNEQFF.

This clonotype has more than one count but fewer than ten. The chain recombines TRBV9 with TRBJ1-1; 8 bases fit TRBD1. V shed 4 bases and J 4 bases; nucleotides not matched to a gene: 6. CDR1 is SGDLS and CDR2 is YYNGEE in the germline V gene. CDR3 length: 14 residues. CDR3 region: CASSLTGGSTEAFF. The CDR3, as DNA: TGTGCCAGCAGCTTAACAGGGGGGAGCACTGAAGCTTTCTTT.

The V gene is TRBV20-1, the J gene TRBJ2-7, with D tentatively TRBD1 or TRBD2 (5 bases each). The CDR3 has 16 residues. The germline CDR1 and CDR2 sequences are DFQATT and SNEGSKA (reference sequence). Trimming removed 4 bases at V and 1 base at J, with 20 bases between. CDR3 bases: TGCAGTGCTACTTCCCAGGGAGACCCGATTTCCTACGAGCAGTACTTC. Protein: CSATSQGDPISYEQYF.

This rearrangement joins TRBV4-2 to TRBJ2-3, with 8 bases identical to TRBD2. This CDR3 region has 17 residues. After removal of 0 bases from V and 6 bases from J, the junction contained 11 bases not matched to a gene. Germline V gene lookup returns CDR1 LGHNA and CDR2 YNFKEQ. The CDR3: CASSQDSPPGGRDTQYF. Here the CDR3 DNA reads TGTGCCAGCAGCCAAGATTCCCCACCGGGCGGGAGGGATACGCAGTATTTT.

The rearrangement uses TRBV11-3 and TRBJ2-3; TRBD2 is a possible D gene (6 bases). The germline V gene encodes CDR1 SGHNT and CDR2 YENEEA. The V end lost 3 bases, the J end lost 3 bases, and 13 bases lay between the germline ends. The CDR3 extends over 15 amino acids. The CDR3 DNA sequence: TGTGCCAGCAGCTTCCGGGGGAGAGGGACAGATACGCAGTATTTT. This encodes CASSFRGRGTDTQYF.

In its sample, this clonotype was seen a few times. The chain has TRBV5-1 and TRBJ2-3; TRBD2 aligns across 12 bases. Germline values: CDR1 SGHRS, CDR2 YFSETQ. J lost 0 bases, V lost 0 bases, and 5 bases had no gene match. This CDR3 comprises 18 residues. Here the CDR3 reads CASSLEPSGGASTDTQYF. The CDR3 DNA reads as TGCGCCAGCAGCTTGGAGCCTAGCGGGGGGGCTAGCACAGATACGCAGTATTTT.

This clonotype was found a few times. The chain employs TRBV12-3 or TRBV12-4 and TRBJ1-5; D possibly corresponds to TRBD1 (6 bases). CDR3 length equals 16 residues. Deletions cut 5 bases from V and 7 bases from J, with 21 bases between. For the CDR3, the DNA is TGTGCCAGCAGTACCGACAGGTCCCGTCCGGGCCAGCCCCAGCATTTT. Translating gives CASSTDRSRPGQPQHF.

This clonotype was seen only a few times. The V and J genes are TRBV29-1 and TRBJ1-3, with a weak D call TRBD1 (5 bases). Germline V gives CDR1 SQVTM, CDR2 ANQGSEA. The V gene lost 3 bases and the J gene lost 2 bases, with 8 bases spanning the gap. This CDR3 region has 13 residues. This CDR3 reads CSVESGTGNTIYF. CDR3 sequence (DNA): TGCAGCGTTGAGTCAGGGACTGGAAACACCATATATTTT.

The chain uses TRBV6-1 and TRBJ1-5; 10 nucleotides line up with TRBD1. Unmatched junction bases numbered 11, after V lost 7 bases and J lost 5 bases. Looked up from germline, CDR1 is MNHNS and CDR2 is SASEGT. This CDR3 comprises 16 residues. The CDR3 sequence is CASMPGQGRRDQPQHF. CDR3 DNA sequence: TGTGCCAGCATGCCGGGACAGGGGAGGCGGGATCAGCCCCAGCATTTT.

The V and J genes are TRBV4-1 and TRBJ2-3; D not certain. CDR3 length: 14 residues. Germline assignment: CDR1 MGHRA and CDR2 YSYEKL. The germline V and J ends were trimmed by 0 bases and 5 bases, with 9 bases remaining between them. CDR3 bases: TGCGCCAGCAGCCAAGATCCCGGACGAGATACGCAGTATTTT. It encodes CASSQDPGRDTQYF.

There are a few counts of this clonotype. V and J are TRBV11-2 and TRBJ2-7; TRBD1 might be the D (6 bases). Trimming took off 6 bases at V and 2 bases at J, with 14 bases between the two ends. This CDR3 comprises 14 residues. Germline V gene lookup returns CDR1 SGHAT and CDR2 FQNNGV. CDR3 sequence: CASSHSGHPYEQYF. CDR3 sequence (DNA): TGTGCCAGCAGTCACTCGGGACATCCCTACGAGCAGTACTTC. Full variable domain (missing parts from reference TRBV11-2 and TRBJ2-7): EAGVAQSPRYKIIEKRQSVAFWCNPISGHATLYWYQQILGQGPKLLIQFQNNGVVDDSQLPKDRFSAERLKGVDSTLKIQPAKLEDSAVYLCASSHSGHPYEQYFGPGTRLTVT.

This clonotype was detected a few times. The genes are TRBV12-3 or TRBV12-4 and TRBJ2-1; D is perhaps TRBD1 or TRBD2 (5 bases each). This CDR3 has 15 residues. Trimming removed 0 bases from V and 4 bases from J, with 10 bases in between. CDR3 region: CASSLALGVYNEQFF. CDR3 nucleotide sequence: TGTGCCAGCAGTTTAGCGCTGGGGGTGTACAATGAGCAGTTCTTC.

CDR3 DNA: TGCAGTGCCATAGGACAGACCTATGGCTACACCTTC. Protein product: CSAIGQTYGYTF. The chain couples TRBV20-1 to TRBJ1-2; D perhaps matches TRBD1 (6 bases). The ends were cut back, 6 bases at V and 4 bases at J, with 12 bases in the middle. Germline CDR1 and CDR2: DFQATT and SNEGSKA (reference sequence). This CDR3 has 12 amino acids.

The chain joins TRBV4-1 to TRBJ1-1; D is perhaps TRBD1 (5 bases). Deletions cut 4 bases from V and 4 bases from J, with 10 bases between. The germline gives CDR1 MGHRA, CDR2 YSYEKL. The CDR3 is 13 amino acids. This CDR3 is CASSRGGSTEAFF. In DNA form, the CDR3 reads TGCGCCAGCAGCCGCGGGGGATCCACTGAAGCTTTCTTT.

This clonotype was seen a few times. V is TRBV5-1 and J is TRBJ1-4, with a possible D match to TRBD1 (6 bases). V gave up 2 bases and J gave up 1 base, with 9 bases separating them. CDR1 is SGHRS, CDR2 YFSETQ, per germline. The CDR3 covers 15 residues. The CDR3 DNA reads as TGCGCCAGCAGCTTAACAGGGCGAACTAATGAAAAACTGTTTTTT. This codes for CASSLTGRTNEKLFF.

The V and J genes are TRBV3-1 and TRBJ1-2; 11 nucleotides match TRBD1. V trimming: 4 bases; J trimming: 3 bases; junction bases outside the gene matches: 10. This CDR3 contains 17 residues. The germline V gene encodes CDR1 LGHDT and CDR2 YNNKEL (reference sequence). In DNA, the CDR3 is TGTGCCAGCAGCCGGGGGACAGGGGGGGTCTCTGACTATGGCTACACCTTC. It yields the protein CASSRGTGGVSDYGYTF.

The J gene is TRBJ1-5, the V gene TRBV2; D is undetermined. The V end lost 2 bases, the J end lost 7 bases, and 12 bases lay between the germline ends. The CDR3 has 14 amino acids. In germline, CDR1 is SNHLY, CDR2 FYNNEI. CDR3 in DNA: TGTGCCAGCAGTGAATCGGCAGGCGAACAGCCCCAGCATTTT. This codes for CASSESAGEQPQHF. Based on the CDR3 plus reference TRBV2 and TRBJ1-5, the full variable domain is EPEVTQTPSHQVTQMGQEVILRCVPISNHLYFYWYRQILGQKVEFLVSFYNNEISEKSEIFDDQFSVERPDGSNFTLKIRSTKLEDSAMYFCASSESAGEQPQHFGDGTRLSIL.

This chain links TRBV5-5 with TRBJ2-1, with TRBD1 matching 9 bases. The CDR3 extends over 15 amino acids. V shed 2 bases, J shed 7 bases, and the junction held 7 bases outside the gene matches. Germline CDR1 reads SGHKS; CDR2 reads YYEKEE (reference sequence). CDR3 nucleotide sequence: TGTGCCAGCAGCTTAAGGGACAGGGACGAAAATGAGCAGTTCTTC. Amino acids: CASSLRDRDENEQFF. Using reference TRBV5-5 and TRBJ2-1 for the parts outside the CDR3, the full variable domain is DAGVTQSPTHLIKTRGQQVTLRCSPISGHKSVSWYQQVLGQGPQFIFQYYEKEERGRGNFPDRFSARQFPNYSSELNVNALLLGDSALYLCASSLRDRDENEQFFGPGTRLTVL.

This clonotype was counted only a few times. The chain recombines TRBV20-1 with TRBJ2-5; D gene uncertain. CDR3 length equals 15 residues. Germline loops: CDR1 DFQATT, CDR2 SNEGSKA (reference sequence). The V end was cut by 0 bases, the J end by 4 bases, with 15 bases between. CDR3 amino acids: CSARDERKGGETQYF. CDR3 bases: TGCAGTGCTAGAGATGAGAGGAAGGGTGGAGAGACCCAGTACTTC.

This sequence joins TRBV11-2 and TRBJ2-3; possibly TRBD2 for D (5 bases). The ends were cut back, 7 bases at V and 6 bases at J, with 20 bases in the middle. The germline V gene has CDR1 SGHAT and CDR2 FQNNGV. The CDR3 loop spans 15 amino acids. DNA for the CDR3: TGTGCCAGCACCCCGGGAAATTCTAGAGGTGATACGCAGTATTTT. It is translated as CASTPGNSRGDTQYF.

This clonotype was recorded at least ten times. V is TRBV6-1 and J is TRBJ1-1; D may be TRBD1 (5 bases). CDR1 MNHNS and CDR2 SASEGT come from the germline V gene. V lost 8 bases to trimming and J lost 1 base, with 14 bases between them. This CDR3 has 14 residues. CDR3 in amino acids: CASLGLSRNTEAFF. The CDR3 DNA follows: TGTGCCAGCTTGGGGCTCTCAAGGAACACTGAAGCTTTCTTT.

This sequence joins TRBV7-8 and TRBJ2-7; D is unresolved. The V end was cut by 1 base, the J end by 4 bases, with 11 bases between. The germline V gene encodes CDR1 SGHVS and CDR2 FQNEAQ. The CDR3 spans 14 residues. The CDR3 loop is CASSLGSYAYEQYF. CDR3 bases: TGTGCCAGCAGCTTAGGATCGTACGCTTACGAGCAGTACTTC.

The rearrangement links TRBV29-1 to TRBJ1-2; TRBD1 is a possible D gene (6 bases). This CDR3 region has 13 residues. The germline V gene has CDR1 SQVTM and CDR2 ANQGSEA. V lost 0 bases and J lost 5, with 10 bases in between. In DNA, the CDR3 is TGCAGCGTTGAAGAGGGGGCGAATTATGGCTACACCTTC. Amino acid sequence: CSVEEGANYGYTF.

In this sample, this clonotype turned up a few times. This rearrangement joins TRBV10-3 to TRBJ2-1; 8 bases agree with TRBD2. V shed 4 bases, J shed 6 bases, and the junction held 14 bases outside the gene matches. Germline assignment: CDR1 ENHRY and CDR2 SYGVKD. This CDR3 contains 17 residues. CDR3 sequence (DNA): TGTGCCATCAGTGGCCGACCGGGACTAGTTTCGAGCAATGAGCAGTTCTTC. Translated: CAISGRPGLVSSNEQFF.

The DNA of the CDR3 is TGTGCCAGCAGCCATCTCATAGCGGGGAAGCCAGATACGCAGTATTTT. Amino acids: CASSHLIAGKPDTQYF. The gene calls are TRBV7-8 and TRBJ2-3, with 8 bases lining up with TRBD2. Germline loops: CDR1 SGHVS, CDR2 FQNEAQ. The CDR3 has 16 amino acids. V was pared by 5 bases and J by 4 bases, with 11 bases of the junction left unmatched.

This clonotype is labeled as medium-sized. The chain combines TRBV3-1 with TRBJ1-6; D gene uncertain. The CDR3 is 13 residues long. From germline, CDR1 is LGHDT and CDR2 YNNKEL (reference sequence). Trimming shortened V by 0 bases and J by 7 bases, and 4 bases separated the two germline ends. CDR3 in DNA: TGTGCCAGCAGCCAAGACCGGAATTCACCCCTCCACTTT. Its translation: CASSQDRNSPLHF. Full variable domain (outside the CDR3, taken from reference TRBV3-1 and TRBJ1-6): DTAVSQTPKYLVTQMGNDKSIKCEQNLGHDTMYWYKQDSKKFLKIMFSYNNKELIINETVPNRFSPKSPDKAHLNLHINSLELGDSAVYFCASSQDRNSPLHFGNGTRLTVT.